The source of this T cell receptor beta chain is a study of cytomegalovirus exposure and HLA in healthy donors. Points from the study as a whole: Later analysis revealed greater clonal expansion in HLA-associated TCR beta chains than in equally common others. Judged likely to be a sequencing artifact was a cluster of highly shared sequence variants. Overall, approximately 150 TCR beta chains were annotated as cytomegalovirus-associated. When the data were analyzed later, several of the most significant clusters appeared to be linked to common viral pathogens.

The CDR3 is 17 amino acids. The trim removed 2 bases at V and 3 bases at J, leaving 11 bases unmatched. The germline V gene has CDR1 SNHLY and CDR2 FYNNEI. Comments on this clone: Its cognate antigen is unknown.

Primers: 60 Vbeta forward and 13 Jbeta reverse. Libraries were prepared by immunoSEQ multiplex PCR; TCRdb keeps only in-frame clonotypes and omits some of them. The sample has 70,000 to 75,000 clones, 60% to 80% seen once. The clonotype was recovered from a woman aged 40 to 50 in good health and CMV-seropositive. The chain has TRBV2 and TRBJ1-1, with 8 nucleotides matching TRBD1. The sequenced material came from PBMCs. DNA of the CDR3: TGTGCCAGCAGTGAATCAGGCGACAGGGGTTCGGACACTGAAGCTTTCTTT. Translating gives CASSESGDRGSDTEAFF. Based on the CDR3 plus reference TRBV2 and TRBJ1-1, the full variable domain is EPEVTQTPSHQVTQMGQEVILRCVPISNHLYFYWYRQILGQKVEFLVSFYNNEISEKSEIFDDQFSVERPDGSNFTLKIRSTKLEDSAMYFCASSESGDRGSDTEAFFGQGTRLTVV.